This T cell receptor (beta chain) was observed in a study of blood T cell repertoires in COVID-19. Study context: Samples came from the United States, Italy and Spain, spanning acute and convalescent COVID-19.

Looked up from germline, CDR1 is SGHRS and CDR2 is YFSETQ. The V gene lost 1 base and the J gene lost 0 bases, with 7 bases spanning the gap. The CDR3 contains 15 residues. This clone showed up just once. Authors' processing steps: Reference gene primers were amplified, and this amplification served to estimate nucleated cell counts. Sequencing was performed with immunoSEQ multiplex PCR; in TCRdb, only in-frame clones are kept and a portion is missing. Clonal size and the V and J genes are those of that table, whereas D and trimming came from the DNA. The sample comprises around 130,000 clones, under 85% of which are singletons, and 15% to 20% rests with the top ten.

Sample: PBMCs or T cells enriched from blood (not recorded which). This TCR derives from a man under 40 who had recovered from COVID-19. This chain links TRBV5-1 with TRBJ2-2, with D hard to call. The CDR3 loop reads CASSLMRTNTGELFF. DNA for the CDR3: TGCGCCAGCAGCTTGATGCGGACGAACACCGGGGAGCTGTTTTTT. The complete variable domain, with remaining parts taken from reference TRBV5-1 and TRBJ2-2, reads KAGVTQTPRYLIKTRGQQVTLSCSPISGHRSVSWYQQTPGQGLQFLFEYFSETQRNKGNFPGRFSGRQFSNSRSEMNVSTLELGDSALYLCASSLMRTNTGELFFGEGSRLTVL.